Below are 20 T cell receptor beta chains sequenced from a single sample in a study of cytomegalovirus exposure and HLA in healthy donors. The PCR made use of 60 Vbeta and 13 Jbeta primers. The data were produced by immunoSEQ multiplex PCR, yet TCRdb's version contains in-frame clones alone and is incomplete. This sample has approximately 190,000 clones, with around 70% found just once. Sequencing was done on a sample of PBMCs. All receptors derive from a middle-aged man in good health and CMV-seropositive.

CDR3: CASSSGQGGETQYF. CDR3 nucleotide sequence: TGTGCCAGTAGTTCCGGACAGGGTGGGGAGACCCAGTACTTC. The genes are TRBV19 and TRBJ2-5; the match to TRBD1 covers 8 bases. Germline assignment: CDR1 LNHDA and CDR2 SQIVND (reference sequence). CDR3 length: 14 amino acids. Trimming took 5 bases from V and 5 from J; bases not matched to a gene: 7.

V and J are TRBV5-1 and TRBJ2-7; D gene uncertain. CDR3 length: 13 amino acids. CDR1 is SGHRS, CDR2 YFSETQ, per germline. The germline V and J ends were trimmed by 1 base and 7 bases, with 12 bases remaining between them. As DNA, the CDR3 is TGCGCCAGCAGCTTGCCTACTCAGAGGGAGCAGTACTTC. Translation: CASSLPTQREQYF.

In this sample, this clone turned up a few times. CDR3 sequence: CASSYLGLDTEAFF. CDR3 bases: TGTGCCAGCAGTTACTTGGGACTGGACACTGAAGCTTTCTTT. The chain combines TRBV6-5 with TRBJ1-1; D perhaps matches TRBD1 (5 bases). This CDR3 region has 14 residues. Trimming pared 1 base from V and 3 bases from J, leaving 9 bases between. The germline V gene has CDR1 MNHEY and CDR2 SVGAGI.

CDR3 residues: CASSEDGLLNEKLFF. CDR3 in DNA: TGTGCCAGCAGTGAAGATGGACTTCTTAATGAAAAACTGTTTTTT. The chain employs TRBV2 and TRBJ1-4, with D hard to call. The V end was cut by 1 base, the J end by 4 bases, with 10 bases between. Germline V gives CDR1 SNHLY, CDR2 FYNNEI. The CDR3 loop spans 15 amino acids.

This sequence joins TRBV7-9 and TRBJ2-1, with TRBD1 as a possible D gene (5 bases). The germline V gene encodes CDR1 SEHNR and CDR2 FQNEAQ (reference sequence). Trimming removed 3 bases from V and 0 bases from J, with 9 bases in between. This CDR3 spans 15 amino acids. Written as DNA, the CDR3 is TGTGCCAGCAGCTTGGACAAAAGCTCCTACAATGAGCAGTTCTTC. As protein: CASSLDKSSYNEQFF.

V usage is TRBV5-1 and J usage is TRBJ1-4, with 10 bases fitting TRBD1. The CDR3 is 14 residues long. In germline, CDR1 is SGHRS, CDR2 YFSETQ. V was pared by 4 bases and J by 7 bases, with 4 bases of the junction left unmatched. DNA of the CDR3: TGCGCCAGCAGCAGAGACAGGGGGCCTGAAAAACTGTTTTTT. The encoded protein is CASSRDRGPEKLFF.

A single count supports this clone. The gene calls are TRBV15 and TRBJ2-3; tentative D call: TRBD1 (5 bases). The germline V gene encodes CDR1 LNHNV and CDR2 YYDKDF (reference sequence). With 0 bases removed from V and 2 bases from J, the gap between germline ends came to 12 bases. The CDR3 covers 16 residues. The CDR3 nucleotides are TGTGCCACCAGCAGAGAAGTAGGGGCCGCCACAGATACGCAGTATTTT. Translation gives CATSREVGAATDTQYF.

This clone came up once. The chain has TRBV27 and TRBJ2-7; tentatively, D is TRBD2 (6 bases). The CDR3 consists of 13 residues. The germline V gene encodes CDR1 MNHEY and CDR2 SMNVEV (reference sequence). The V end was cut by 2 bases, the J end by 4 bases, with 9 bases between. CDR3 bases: TGTGCCAGCAGTTTAGTACGGGGGTACGAGCAGTACTTC. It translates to CASSLVRGYEQYF.

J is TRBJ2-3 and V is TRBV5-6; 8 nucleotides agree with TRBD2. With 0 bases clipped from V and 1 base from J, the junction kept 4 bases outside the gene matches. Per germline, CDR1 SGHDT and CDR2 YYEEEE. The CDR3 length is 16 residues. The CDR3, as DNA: TGTGCCAGCAGCTTGGCTGGAGCGGGGGGCACAGATACGCAGTATTTT. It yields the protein CASSLAGAGGTDTQYF.

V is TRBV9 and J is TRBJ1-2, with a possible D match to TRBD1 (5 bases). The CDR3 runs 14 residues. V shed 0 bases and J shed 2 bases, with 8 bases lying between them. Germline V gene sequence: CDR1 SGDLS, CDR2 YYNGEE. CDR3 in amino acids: CASSVEKGNYGYTF. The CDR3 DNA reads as TGTGCCAGCAGCGTAGAGAAGGGGAACTATGGCTACACCTTC.

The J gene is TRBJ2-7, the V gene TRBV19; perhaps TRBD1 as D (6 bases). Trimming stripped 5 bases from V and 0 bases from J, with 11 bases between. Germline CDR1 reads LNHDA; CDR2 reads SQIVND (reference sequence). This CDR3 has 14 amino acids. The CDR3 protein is CASSRTASSYEQYF. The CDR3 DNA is TGTGCCAGTAGTCGGACAGCGAGCTCCTACGAGCAGTACTTC.

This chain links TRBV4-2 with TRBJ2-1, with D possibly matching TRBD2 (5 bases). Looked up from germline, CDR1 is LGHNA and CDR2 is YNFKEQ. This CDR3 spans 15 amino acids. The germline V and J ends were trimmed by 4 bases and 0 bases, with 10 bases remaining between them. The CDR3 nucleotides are TGTGCCAGCAGCCCTTTCGCGGGCTCCTACAATGAGCAGTTCTTC. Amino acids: CASSPFAGSYNEQFF.

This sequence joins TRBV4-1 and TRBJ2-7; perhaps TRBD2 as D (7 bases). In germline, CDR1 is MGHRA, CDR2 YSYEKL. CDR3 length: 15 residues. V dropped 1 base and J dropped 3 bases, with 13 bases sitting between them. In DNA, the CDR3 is TGCGCCAGCAGCCAAGGACGGGGGGCCCTCTACGAGCAGTACTTC. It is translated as CASSQGRGALYEQYF.

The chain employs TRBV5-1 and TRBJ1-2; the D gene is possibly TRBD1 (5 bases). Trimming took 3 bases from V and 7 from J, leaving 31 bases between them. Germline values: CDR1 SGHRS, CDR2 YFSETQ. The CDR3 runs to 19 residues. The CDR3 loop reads CASSSIRGTGYSAGTGYTF. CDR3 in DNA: TGCGCCAGCAGCTCCATCCGCGGGACGGGATACTCAGCGGGCACTGGCTACACCTTC.

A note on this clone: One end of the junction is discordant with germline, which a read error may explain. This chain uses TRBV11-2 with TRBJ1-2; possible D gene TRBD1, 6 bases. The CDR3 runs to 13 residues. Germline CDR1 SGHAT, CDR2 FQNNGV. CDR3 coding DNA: TGTGTCAGCAGCCCCAGGGGTGACTATGGCTACACCTTC. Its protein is CVSSPRGDYGYTF.

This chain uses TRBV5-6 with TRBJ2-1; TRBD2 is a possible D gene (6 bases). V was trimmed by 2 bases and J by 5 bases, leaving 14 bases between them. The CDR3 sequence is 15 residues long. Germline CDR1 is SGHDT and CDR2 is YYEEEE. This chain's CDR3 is CASSFQGLRNNEQFF. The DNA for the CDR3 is TGTGCCAGCAGCTTCCAGGGACTCCGGAACAATGAGCAGTTCTTC.

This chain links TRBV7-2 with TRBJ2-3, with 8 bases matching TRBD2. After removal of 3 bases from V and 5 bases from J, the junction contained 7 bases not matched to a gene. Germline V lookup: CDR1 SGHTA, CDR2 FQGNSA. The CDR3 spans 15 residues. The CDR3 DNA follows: TGTGCCAGCAGCTTGGGGGGGGCGGGGGGAGATACGCAGTATTTT. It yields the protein CASSLGGAGGDTQYF. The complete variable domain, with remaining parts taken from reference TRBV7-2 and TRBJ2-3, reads GAGVSQSPSNKVTEKGKDVELRCDPISGHTALYWYRQSLGQGLEFLIYFQGNSAPDKSGLPSDRFSAERTGGSVSTLTIQRTQQEDSAVYLCASSLGGAGGDTQYFGPGTRLTVL.

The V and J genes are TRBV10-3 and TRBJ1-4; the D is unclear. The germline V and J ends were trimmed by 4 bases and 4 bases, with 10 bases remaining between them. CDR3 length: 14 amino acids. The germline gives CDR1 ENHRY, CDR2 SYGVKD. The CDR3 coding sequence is TGTGCCATCAGTGGGAGTGTAGGTAATGAAAAACTGTTTTTT. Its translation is CAISGSVGNEKLFF.

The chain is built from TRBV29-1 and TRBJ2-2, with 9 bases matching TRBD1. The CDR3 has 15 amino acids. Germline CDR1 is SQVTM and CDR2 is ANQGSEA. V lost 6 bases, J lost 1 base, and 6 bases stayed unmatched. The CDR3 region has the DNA TGCAGCGTAGATCCGGGACAGGGGAACACCGGGGAGCTGTTTTTT. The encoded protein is CSVDPGQGNTGELFF.

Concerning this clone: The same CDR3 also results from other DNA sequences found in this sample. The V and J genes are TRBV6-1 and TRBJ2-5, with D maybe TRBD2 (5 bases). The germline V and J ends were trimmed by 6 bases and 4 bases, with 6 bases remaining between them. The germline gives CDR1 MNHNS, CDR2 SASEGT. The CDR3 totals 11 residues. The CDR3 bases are TGTGCCAGCAGCACTAGAGAGACCCAGTACTTC. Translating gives CASSTRETQYF.